This T cell receptor beta chain appears in the sequencing data of a study of blood T cells in healthy people across ages. The CDR3 runs 14 residues. Trimming took off 4 bases at V and 3 bases at J, with 11 bases between the two ends. CDR1 and CDR2 from the germline V gene are SGHRS and YFSETQ. Sample-barcoded 5' priming and a J-beta primer mix drove a second PCR of about 6 to 12 cycles. TCRdb itself ran the 5' RACE reads through MiXCR, one entry per CDR3 protein. Of about a million distinct CDR3 sequences detected, about 51% appear once; the ten largest clones hold over 20%. The chain couples TRBV5-1 to TRBJ2-1; D is possibly TRBD1 or TRBD2 (5 bases each). The receptor was isolated from a woman aged 55-69 years in good health. The specimen was blood. The CDR3 DNA reads TGCGCCAGCAGCGGGGGACGGGGCTACAATGAGCAGTTCTTC. It specifies CASSGGRGYNEQFF.